What follows is one TCR beta chain and its context. Repertoires were generated with immunoSEQ multiplex PCR, while TCRdb's copy carries only in-frame clones and drops some. The sample lists around 75,000 clones, approximately 86% occurring once. The data originate from a study of OX40 agonist ivuxolimab in advanced cancers. Across the study: Checkpoint inhibitors had been given previously to 35% to 50% of patients.

This specimen consisted of CD4+ or CD8+ T cells sorted from blood, obtained in a trial of the OX40 agonist ivuxolimab. The clonotype was recovered from an adult with an advanced solid tumor such as melanoma, head and neck, liver or kidney cancer.

The CDR3 protein is CASSVGVRETQYF. CDR3 sequence (DNA): TGCGCCAGCAGTGTTGGGGTTCGGGAGACCCAGTACTTC. This chain links TRBV10-1 with TRBJ2-5; D remains unclear. Germline V gene data show CDR1 as WNHNN and CDR2 as SYGVQD (reference sequence). With 4 bases removed from V and 5 bases from J, the gap between germline ends came to 11 bases. The CDR3 sequence is 13 residues long.